A single sample gave rise to the 4 T cell receptor beta chains below, sequenced in a study of blood T cell repertoires in COVID-19. Only in-frame clones appear in the TCRdb table, and some are missing; sequencing was by immunoSEQ multiplex PCR. The table has roughly 250,000 clones, approximately 79% seen once. The specimen was peripheral blood. The source is a woman of 80 years or more with active or convalescent COVID-19.

The chain joins TRBV5-1 to TRBJ2-3; tentative D call: TRBD2 (6 bases). Germline lookup yields CDR1 SGHRS and CDR2 YFSETQ. The CDR3 spans 16 residues. V was pared by 0 bases and J by 6 bases, with 17 bases between. This CDR3 reads CASSLDLARGVDTQYF. The CDR3 DNA reads TGCGCCAGCAGCTTGGATCTAGCGCGGGGAGTCGATACGCAGTATTTT. Based on the CDR3 plus reference TRBV5-1 and TRBJ2-3, the full variable domain is KAGVTQTPRYLIKTRGQQVTLSCSPISGHRSVSWYQQTPGQGLQFLFEYFSETQRNKGNFPGRFSGRQFSNSRSEMNVSTLELGDSALYLCASSLDLARGVDTQYFGPGTRLTVL.

CDR3 nucleotide sequence: TGTGCCAGCAGTTTAGGACGTGGACAGACCTTGAACACTGAAGCTTTCTTT. It is translated as CASSLGRGQTLNTEAFF. This chain uses TRBV27 with TRBJ1-1; D is possibly TRBD1 (6 bases). The CDR3 contains 17 residues. V lost 2 bases and J lost 0, with 16 bases in between. Germline V CDR1 and CDR2: MNHEY, SMNVEV (reference sequence).

The chain employs TRBV9 and TRBJ1-2; 7 bases align to TRBD1. V shed 0 bases and J 4 bases; nucleotides not matched to a gene: 15. In germline, CDR1 is SGDLS, CDR2 YYNGEE. This CDR3 has 18 residues. The CDR3 spells CASSVAEARGGHVYGYTF. The CDR3 nucleotides read TGTGCCAGCAGCGTAGCTGAAGCAAGAGGGGGCCATGTCTATGGCTACACCTTC.

The J gene is TRBJ1-1, the V gene TRBV28, with 10 bases matching TRBD1. The trim removed 6 bases at V and 4 bases at J, leaving 8 bases unmatched. The CDR3 contains 15 residues. Germline CDR1 reads MDHEN; CDR2 reads SYDVKM. In DNA, the CDR3 is TGTGCCAGCAGCCGCCTGACAGGGGGCATCACTGAAGCTTTCTTT. Its protein product is CASSRLTGGITEAFF.